These T cell receptor beta chains were read from a single sample in a study of a mutant IDH1 vaccine in newly diagnosed glioma. The protocol was immunoSEQ multiplex PCR, while the TCRdb copy is restricted to in-frame clones and leaves out a portion. The data hold around 94,000 clones, with 89% observed a single time. No antigen has been identified for these receptors. The sample here was PBMCs, taken from a glioma patient whose treatment included an IDH1 peptide vaccine. Source of these receptors: a woman aged 45-60 years with glioma. The conserved cysteine and the conserved F or W are not part of the CDR3 here. Rows may omit the clone size; those that give it use once, few, many or a size class.

V gene	clone size	J gene	CDR3 protein
TRBV9	NA	TRBJ2-3	ASSVAGYDTQY
TRBV5-6	NA	TRBJ2-1	ASSLRALRRDEQF
TRBV2	NA	TRBJ2-1	ASSVTGTRSYNEQF
TRBV2	once	TRBJ1-4	ASRTDATNEKLF
TRBV7-9	NA	TRBJ2-1	ASFRGNEQF
TRBV7-9	NA	TRBJ2-1	ASSSVRDRGFEQF
TRBV9	NA	TRBJ1-1	ASSARGDAMNTEAF
TRBV7-9	NA	TRBJ2-7	ASSLGGPSSYEQY
TRBV5-1	once	TRBJ2-1	ASSGGLAGGRGEQF
TRBV5-4	NA	TRBJ2-2	ASSLAGLAGGHTGELF
TRBV4-1	NA	TRBJ2-7	ASSQGAGGLDEQY
TRBV5-8	NA	TRBJ2-5	ASSVGTGVQETQY
TRBV7-8	NA	TRBJ1-1	ASSLDGGPWGGVAGKSTEAF
TRBV13	NA	TRBJ2-7	ASRTRGGAGEQY
TRBV9	NA	TRBJ1-3	ASSGEGWGNTIY
TRBV6-1	NA	TRBJ2-7	ASSEYEGHSSYEQY
TRBV25-1	NA	TRBJ2-3	AIGGILTDTQY
TRBV6-6	NA	TRBJ1-1	ASSYSMNTEAF
TRBV29-1	NA	TRBJ1-1	SVEGLPNTEAF
TRBV10-1	NA	TRBJ2-1	ASAGTSSYNEQF
TRBV7-9	NA	TRBJ2-1	ASSLGGGDYNEQF
TRBV5-4	NA	TRBJ2-1	ASSPAAGGAQF
TRBV9	NA	TRBJ2-1	ASSVGSGPEQF
TRBV19	NA	TRBJ2-3	ASSVTSGSTDTQY
TRBV7-9	NA	TRBJ2-7	ASSFQGQGNEQY
TRBV7-2	NA	TRBJ1-5	ASSLNRGLRQPQH
TRBV7-3	NA	TRBJ2-1	ASSAYRYGLAGGDEQF
TRBV6-5	NA	TRBJ2-6	ASSYATTNVLT
TRBV28	once	TRBJ2-7	ASSPPGLAGDYEQY
TRBV28	once	TRBJ2-7	ASGLGTYEQY
TRBV19	NA	TRBJ2-1	ASGMSPQVNEQF
TRBV19	NA	TRBJ1-4	ASRTTNEKLF
TRBV19	few	TRBJ1-5	ASTNMGQGDQPQH
TRBV19	NA	TRBJ2-5	ASSAVASGSETQY
TRBV29-1	NA	TRBJ1-1	SVGDTENTEAF
TRBV11-2	few	TRBJ2-2	ASSFGPAHNTGELF
TRBV11-2	NA	TRBJ2-7	ASSLSSAGRSYEQY
TRBV7-8	NA	TRBJ2-5	ASSLFGGERETQY
TRBV5-1	NA	TRBJ1-2	ASSLEPRQGYGYT
TRBV11-3	once	TRBJ2-1	ASSSTGKQF
TRBV6-5	NA	TRBJ1-2	ASTEILHGYT